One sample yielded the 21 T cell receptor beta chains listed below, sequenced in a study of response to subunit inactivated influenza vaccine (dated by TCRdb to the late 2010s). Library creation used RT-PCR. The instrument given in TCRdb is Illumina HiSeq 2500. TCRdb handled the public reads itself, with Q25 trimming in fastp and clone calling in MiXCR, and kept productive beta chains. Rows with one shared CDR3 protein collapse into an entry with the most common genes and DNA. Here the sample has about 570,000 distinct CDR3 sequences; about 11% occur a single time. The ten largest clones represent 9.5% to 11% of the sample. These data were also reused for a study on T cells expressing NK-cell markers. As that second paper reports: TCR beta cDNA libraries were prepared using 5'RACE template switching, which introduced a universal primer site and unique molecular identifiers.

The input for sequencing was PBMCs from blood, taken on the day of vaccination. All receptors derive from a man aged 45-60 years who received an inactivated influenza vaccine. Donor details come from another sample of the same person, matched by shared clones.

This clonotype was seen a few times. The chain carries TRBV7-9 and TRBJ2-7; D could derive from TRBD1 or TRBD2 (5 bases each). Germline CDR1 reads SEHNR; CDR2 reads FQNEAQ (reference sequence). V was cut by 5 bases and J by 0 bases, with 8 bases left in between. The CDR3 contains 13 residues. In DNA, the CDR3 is TGTGCCAGCAGCCGGGACGTCTCCTACGAGCAGTACTTC. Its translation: CASSRDVSYEQYF. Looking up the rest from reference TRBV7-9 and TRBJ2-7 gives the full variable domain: DTGVSQNPRHKITKRGQNVTFRCDPISEHNRLYWYRQTLGQGPEFLTYFQNEAQLEKSRLLSDRFSAERPKGSFSTLEIQRTEQGDSAMYLCASSRDVSYEQYFGPGTRLTVT.

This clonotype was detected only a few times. This CDR3 is CASSFFRGYGYTF. CDR3 DNA sequence: TGTGCCAGCAGTTTTTTTCGGGGCTATGGCTACACCTTC. The V call is TRBV12-3 or TRBV12-4, the J call TRBJ1-2; no reliable D call. The CDR3 is 13 amino acids. Trimming took off 3 bases at V and 4 bases at J, with 9 bases between the two ends.

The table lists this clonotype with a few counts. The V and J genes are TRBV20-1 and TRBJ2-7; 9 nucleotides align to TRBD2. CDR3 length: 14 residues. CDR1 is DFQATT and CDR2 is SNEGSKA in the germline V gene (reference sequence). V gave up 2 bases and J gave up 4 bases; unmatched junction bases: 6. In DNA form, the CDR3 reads TGCAGTGCTAGAAGAAAGCGGGGGGATTACGAGCAGTACTTC. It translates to CSARRKRGDYEQYF.

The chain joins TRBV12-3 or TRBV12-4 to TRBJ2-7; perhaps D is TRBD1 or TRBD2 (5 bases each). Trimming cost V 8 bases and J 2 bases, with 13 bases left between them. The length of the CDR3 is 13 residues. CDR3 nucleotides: TGTGCCAGCGCGTCAGGGAGACCCTACGAGCAGTACTTC. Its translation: CASASGRPYEQYF.

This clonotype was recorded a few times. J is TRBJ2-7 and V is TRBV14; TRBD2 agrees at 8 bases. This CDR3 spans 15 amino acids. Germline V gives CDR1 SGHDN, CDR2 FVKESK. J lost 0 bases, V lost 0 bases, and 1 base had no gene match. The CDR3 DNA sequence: TGTGCCAGCAGCCAAGACGGGAGGGCCTCCTACGAGCAGTACTTC. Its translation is CASSQDGRASYEQYF.

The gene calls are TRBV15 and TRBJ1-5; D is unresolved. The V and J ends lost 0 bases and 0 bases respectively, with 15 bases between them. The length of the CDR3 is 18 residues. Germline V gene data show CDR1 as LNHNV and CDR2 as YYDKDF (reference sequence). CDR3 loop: CATSRDLMITVSNQPQHF. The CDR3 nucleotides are TGTGCCACCAGCAGAGATTTAATGATCACAGTTAGCAATCAGCCCCAGCATTTT.

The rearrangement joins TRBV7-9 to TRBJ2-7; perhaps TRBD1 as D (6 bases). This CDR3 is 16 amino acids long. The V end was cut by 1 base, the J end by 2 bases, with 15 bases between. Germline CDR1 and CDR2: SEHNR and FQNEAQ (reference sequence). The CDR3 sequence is CASSLVTGHVAYEQYF. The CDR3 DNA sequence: TGTGCCAGCAGCTTAGTCACAGGGCATGTAGCCTACGAGCAGTACTTC.

The CDR3 sequence is CASSPITATYEQYF. The CDR3 DNA sequence: TGTGCCAGCTCACCAATTACAGCCACCTACGAGCAGTACTTC. The gene calls are TRBV18 and TRBJ2-7; D is undetermined. Between the trimmed V and J ends, which lost 2 bases and 2 bases, there was a span of 10 bases. The germline gives CDR1 KGHSH, CDR2 LQKENI. The CDR3 extends over 14 amino acids.

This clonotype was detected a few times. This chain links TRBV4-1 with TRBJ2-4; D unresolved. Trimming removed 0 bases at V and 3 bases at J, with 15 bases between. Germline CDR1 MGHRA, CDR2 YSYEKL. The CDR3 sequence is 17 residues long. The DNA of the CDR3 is TGCGCCAGCAGCCAAGAGGCACCCGTTTTGGTCAAAAACATTCAGTACTTC. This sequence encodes CASSQEAPVLVKNIQYF.

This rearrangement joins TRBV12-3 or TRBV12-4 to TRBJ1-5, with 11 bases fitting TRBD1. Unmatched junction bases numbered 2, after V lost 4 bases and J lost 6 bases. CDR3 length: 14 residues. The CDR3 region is CASSWTGGSQPQHF. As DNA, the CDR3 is TGTGCCAGCAGTTGGACAGGGGGCAGTCAGCCCCAGCATTTT.

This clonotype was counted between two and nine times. Written as DNA, the CDR3 is TGTGCCAGCAGTCCACGGACAGGGGGGAATCAGCCCCAGCATTTT. This codes for CASSPRTGGNQPQHF. The chain joins TRBV28 to TRBJ1-5; 10 nucleotides line up with TRBD1. The CDR3 loop spans 15 amino acids. In germline, CDR1 is MDHEN, CDR2 SYDVKM. V lost 5 bases and J lost 4; bases outside the gene matches: 5.

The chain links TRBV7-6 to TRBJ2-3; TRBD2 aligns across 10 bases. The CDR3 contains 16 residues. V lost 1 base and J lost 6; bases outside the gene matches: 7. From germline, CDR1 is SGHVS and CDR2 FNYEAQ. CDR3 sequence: CASSLVGAGGPDTQYF. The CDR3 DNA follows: TGTGCCAGCAGCTTAGTCGGAGCGGGAGGGCCGGATACGCAGTATTTT.

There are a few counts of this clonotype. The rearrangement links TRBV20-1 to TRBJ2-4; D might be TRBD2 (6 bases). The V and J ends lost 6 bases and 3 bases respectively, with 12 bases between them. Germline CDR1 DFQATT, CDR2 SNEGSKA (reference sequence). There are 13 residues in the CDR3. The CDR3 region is CSAAGTFKNIQYF. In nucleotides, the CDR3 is TGCAGTGCCGCGGGGACTTTCAAAAACATTCAGTACTTC.

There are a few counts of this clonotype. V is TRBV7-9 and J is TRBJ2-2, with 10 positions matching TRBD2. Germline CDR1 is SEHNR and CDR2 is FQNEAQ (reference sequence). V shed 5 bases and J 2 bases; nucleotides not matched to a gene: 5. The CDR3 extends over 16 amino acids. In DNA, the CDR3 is TGTGCCAGCAGCCCGGGACTAGCGATAAACACCGGGGAGCTGTTTTTT. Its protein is CASSPGLAINTGELFF.

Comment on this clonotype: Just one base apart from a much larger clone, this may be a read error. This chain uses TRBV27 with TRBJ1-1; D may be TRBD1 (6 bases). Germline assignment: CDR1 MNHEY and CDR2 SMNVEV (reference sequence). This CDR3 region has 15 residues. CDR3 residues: CASSLFRLGAADAFF. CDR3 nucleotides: TGTGCCAGCAGTTTATTCAGATTGGGGGCAGCTGACGCTTTCTTT.

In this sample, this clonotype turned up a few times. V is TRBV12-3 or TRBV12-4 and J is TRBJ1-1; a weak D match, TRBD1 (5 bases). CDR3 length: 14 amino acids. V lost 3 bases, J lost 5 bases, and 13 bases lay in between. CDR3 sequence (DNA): TGTGCCAGCAGTTTCGGTGGGGCGGTAACTGAAGCTTTCTTT. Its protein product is CASSFGGAVTEAFF.

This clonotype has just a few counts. CDR3 in DNA: TGTGCCAGCAGCGTAGGACTCAGAGGGGGGCGAAGCACAGATACGCAGTATTTT. This gives the protein CASSVGLRGGRSTDTQYF. The rearrangement joins TRBV9 to TRBJ2-3, with D perhaps being TRBD1 or TRBD2 (6 bases each). Germline V CDR1 and CDR2: SGDLS, YYNGEE. V was trimmed by 0 bases and J by 0 bases, leaving 17 bases between them. The CDR3 runs 18 residues.

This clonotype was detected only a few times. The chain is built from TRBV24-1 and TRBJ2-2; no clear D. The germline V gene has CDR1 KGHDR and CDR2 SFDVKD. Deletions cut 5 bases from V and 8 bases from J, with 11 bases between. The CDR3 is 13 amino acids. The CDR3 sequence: CATSGPNSGELFF. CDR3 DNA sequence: TGTGCCACCAGTGGTCCGAATTCGGGGGAGCTGTTTTTT.

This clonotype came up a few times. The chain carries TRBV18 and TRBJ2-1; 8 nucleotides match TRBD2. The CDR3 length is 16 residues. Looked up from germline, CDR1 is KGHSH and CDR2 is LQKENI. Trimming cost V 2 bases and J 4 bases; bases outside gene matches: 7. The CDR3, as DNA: TGTGCCAGCTCACCAAAACTAGCGGCAACTTACAATGAGCAGTTCTTC. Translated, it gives CASSPKLAATYNEQFF.

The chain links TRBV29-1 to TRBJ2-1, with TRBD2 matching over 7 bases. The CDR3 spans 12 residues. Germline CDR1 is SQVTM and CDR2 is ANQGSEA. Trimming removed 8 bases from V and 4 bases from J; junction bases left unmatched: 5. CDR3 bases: TGCAGCTCTTCCGGGGGGTACAATGAGCAGTTCTTC. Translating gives CSSSGGYNEQFF.

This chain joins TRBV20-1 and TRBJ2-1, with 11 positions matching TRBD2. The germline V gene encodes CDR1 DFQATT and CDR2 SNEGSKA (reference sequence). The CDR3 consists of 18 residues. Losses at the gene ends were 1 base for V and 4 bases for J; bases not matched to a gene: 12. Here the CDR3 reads CSARALPTSGVTYNEQFF. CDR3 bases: TGCAGTGCTAGAGCCCTACCGACTAGCGGGGTGACTTACAATGAGCAGTTCTTC.